This note documents a single TCR beta chain sequence. In the authors' methods: Estimation of nucleated cell counts was performed using reference gene primer amplification. Measured with immunoSEQ multiplex PCR; TCRdb has only the in-frame clones, and not every one. V, J and clone size reflect that table, while D and trimming were determined from the DNA. The sample holds roughly 670,000 clones, around 89% seen once. These data originate in a study of blood T cell repertoires in COVID-19. Germline V gives CDR1 SGDLS, CDR2 YYNGEE. Trimming stripped 4 bases from V and 1 base from J, with 8 bases between. The CDR3 length is 13 residues.

The clonotype originates from a woman aged 18-29 years with acute or convalescent COVID-19. The chain couples TRBV9 to TRBJ1-1, with D possibly matching TRBD1 (5 bases). Sequencing used peripheral blood. CDR3 nucleotides: TGTGCCAGCAGCAGAACAGGGAACACTGAAGCTTTCTTT. Amino acid sequence: CASSRTGNTEAFF. Full variable domain (missing parts from reference TRBV9 and TRBJ1-1): DSGVTQTPKHLITATGQRVTLRCSPRSGDLSVYWYQQSLDQGLQFLIQYYNGEERAKGNILERFSAQQFPDLHSELNLSSLELGDSALYFCASSRTGNTEAFFGQGTRLTVV.